This entry describes one T cell receptor (beta chain). Molecular barcoding with unique molecular identifiers was used for the TCRbeta library. TCRdb itself ran the PCR reads through MiXCR, one entry per CDR3 protein. The sample shows hundreds of thousands of distinct CDR3 sequences, roughly 15% of them seen only once. This entry is derived from a study of T-cell reconstitution after alpha-beta-depleted transplantation in children. The CDR3 runs to 15 residues. Trimming at V came to 6 bases and at J to 4 bases, leaving 6 bases not matched to a gene. The rearrangement joins TRBV12-3 or TRBV12-4 to TRBJ1-5; TRBD1 agrees at 10 bases. The origin of this receptor is a human donor who donated a stem cell graft to a child with acute myeloid leukemia. The sequencing here drew on PBMCs from the stem cell graft donor, taken from the stem cell graft. CDR3 in amino acids: CASRLGTGANQPQHF. The DNA for the CDR3 is TGTGCCAGCAGACTGGGGACAGGGGCTAATCAGCCCCAGCATTTT.